The clone carrying this TCR beta chain was observed a single time. The antigen remains undetermined. Sequencing was at deep level. Sequencing was performed with immunoSEQ multiplex PCR; in TCRdb, only in-frame clones are kept and a portion is missing. Here the sample spans 950,000 to 1,300,000 clones, about 74% being singletons. Germline values: CDR1 SEHNR, CDR2 FQNEAQ (reference sequence). Trimming took off 4 bases at V and 5 bases at J, with 12 bases between the two ends. The CDR3 runs 13 residues. These data are taken from a study of shared clonotypes between healthy human individuals. Study results and limitations: When compared with the clonotypes that were shared by all four sorted-subset donors, the non-shared clonotypes turned out to have lower generation probabilities. When naive CD4 clonotypes were compared across a few donors, approximately 5% were shared.

This chain connects TRBV7-9 to TRBJ2-7, with D tentatively TRBD1 (6 bases). The sample consisted of memory CD4+ T cells sorted from blood. The subset was: CD45RA-negative fraction. The TCR comes from a man between 18 and 35 years old in good health. CDR3 nucleotides: TGTGCCAGCAGCTCCTTACAGGGCAACGAGCAGTACTTC. Amino acid sequence: CASSSLQGNEQYF.